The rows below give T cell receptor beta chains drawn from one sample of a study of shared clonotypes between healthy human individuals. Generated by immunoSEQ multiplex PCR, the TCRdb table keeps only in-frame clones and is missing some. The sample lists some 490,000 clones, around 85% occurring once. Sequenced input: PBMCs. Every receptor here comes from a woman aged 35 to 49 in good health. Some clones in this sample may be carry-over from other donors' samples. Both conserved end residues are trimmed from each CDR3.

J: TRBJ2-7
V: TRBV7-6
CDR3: ASSLGRGLAGVSPYEQY

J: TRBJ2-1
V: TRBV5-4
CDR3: ASSLRGVDEQF

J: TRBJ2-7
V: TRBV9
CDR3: ASSVSAGEASYEQY

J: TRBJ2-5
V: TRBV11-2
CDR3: ASSLSDYQETQY

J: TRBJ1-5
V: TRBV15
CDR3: ATSRDYVGQPQH

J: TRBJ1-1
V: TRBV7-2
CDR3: ASSFTELNTEAF

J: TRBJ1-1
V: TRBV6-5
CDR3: ASSYQRATEAF

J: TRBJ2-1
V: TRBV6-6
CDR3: ASSYAPGGTNEQF

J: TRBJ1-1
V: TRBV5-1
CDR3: ASSLTLLGQGGAEAF

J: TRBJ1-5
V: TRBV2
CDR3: ASTPQLGYQPQH

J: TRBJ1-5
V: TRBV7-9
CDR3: ASSYGQGHNQPQH

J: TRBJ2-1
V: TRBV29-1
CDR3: SVGKTPDRGLNEQF

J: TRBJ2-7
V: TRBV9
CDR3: ASSVGVGSSYEQY

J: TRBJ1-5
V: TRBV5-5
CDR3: ASSLGEYQPQH

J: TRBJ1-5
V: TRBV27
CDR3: ASSLSRQGSGQPQH

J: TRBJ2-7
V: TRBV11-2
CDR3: ASSRIAGGYEQY

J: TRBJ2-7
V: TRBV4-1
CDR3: ASSQGAEQY

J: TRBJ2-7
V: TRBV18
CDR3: ASSEGRASDEQY

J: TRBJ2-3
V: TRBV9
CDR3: ASSVMTSGTDTQY

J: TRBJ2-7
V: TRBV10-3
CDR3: AISEPTRDYEQY

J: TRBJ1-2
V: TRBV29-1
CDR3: SESSNYGYA

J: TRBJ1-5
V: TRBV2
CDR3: ASSTSNQPQH

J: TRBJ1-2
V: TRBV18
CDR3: ASSPDREEGYT

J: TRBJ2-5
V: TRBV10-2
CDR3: ASSEAGTYQETQY

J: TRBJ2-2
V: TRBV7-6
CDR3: ASSPGFPNTGELF

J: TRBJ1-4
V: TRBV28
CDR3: ASRGGQTNEKLF

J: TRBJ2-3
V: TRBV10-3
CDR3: AIRSGTSADTQY

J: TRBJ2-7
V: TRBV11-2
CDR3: ASSLGPLVAEKSSYEQY

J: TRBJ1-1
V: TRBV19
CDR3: ASSPTGGTEAF

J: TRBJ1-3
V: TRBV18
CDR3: ASCGTGLSAGNTIY

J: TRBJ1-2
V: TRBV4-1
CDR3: ASSQVGTHRAGYT

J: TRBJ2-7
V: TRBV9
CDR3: ASSVEAQGYEQY

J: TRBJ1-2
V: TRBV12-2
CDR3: ASNRVTDGYT

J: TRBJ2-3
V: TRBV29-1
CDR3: SVGSGFTDTQY

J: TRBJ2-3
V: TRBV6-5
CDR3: ASSAGTATDTQY

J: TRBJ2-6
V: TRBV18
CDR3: ASSRTVPSGANVLT

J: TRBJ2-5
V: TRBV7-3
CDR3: ASSPRLAGAETQY

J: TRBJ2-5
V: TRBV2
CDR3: ASSPGGRSETQY

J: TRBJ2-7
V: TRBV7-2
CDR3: ASRQSGRGYEQY

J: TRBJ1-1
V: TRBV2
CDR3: ASSDVEGNTEAF

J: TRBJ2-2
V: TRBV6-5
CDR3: ASSAGTGNSGELF

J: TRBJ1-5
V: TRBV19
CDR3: ASSIRGDSNQPQH

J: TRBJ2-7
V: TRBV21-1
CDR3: ASSKMGSEQY

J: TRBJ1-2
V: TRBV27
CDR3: ASALRLGYGYT

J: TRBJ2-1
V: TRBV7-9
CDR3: ASSFGTSGYNEQF

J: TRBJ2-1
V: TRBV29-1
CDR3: SVDFKGVNEQF

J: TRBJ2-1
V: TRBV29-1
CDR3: SVEGQYNEQF